One T cell receptor beta chain is described in this entry. Its matching antigen is unknown. Sequencing templates came from extracted RNA that was reverse transcribed into cDNA. Generated by immunoSEQ multiplex PCR, the TCRdb table keeps only in-frame clones and is missing some. The profile shows more than 200,000 clones, about 68% of them singletons. Unmatched junction bases numbered 12, after V lost 11 bases and J lost 5 bases. This CDR3 has 14 amino acids. Germline V gene sequence: CDR1 ENHRY, CDR2 SYGVKD. The data originate from a study of CD8+ T cells in alopecia areata. Study-level findings and limits: TCRs were shared less clearly across patients than in mice, possibly for HLA-related reasons.

The sequences come from CD4+ T cells sorted from blood, collected at week 0. The chain has TRBV10-3 and TRBJ2-3; 8 positions agree with TRBD2. The TCR was taken from a human donor with alopecia areata. The CDR3: CASTTAGGQDTQYF. The CDR3 region has the DNA TGTGCCTCTACAACGGCGGGGGGTCAAGATACGCAGTATTTT.